This is a list of T cell receptor beta chains from one sample in a study of blood T cell repertoires in COVID-19. Data came from immunoSEQ multiplex PCR; TCRdb stores just in-frame clones and leaves some out. Here the sample spans about 300,000 clones, 86% being singletons. Sequencing was done on a sample of PBMCs or T cells enriched from blood (not recorded which). The receptor source for this set is a man aged 25-45 years who had recovered from COVID-19. Both conserved end residues are part of each CDR3. The D gene is left open where the match is weak. Clone size, where shown, is once, few, many, or a class for clones that have expanded.

D	J	V	length	size	DNA	CDR3
.	TRBJ1-6	TRBV9	13	.	TGTGCCAGCAGCGTAGCACAGAATTCACCCCTCCACTTT	CASSVAQNSPLHF
TRBD1	TRBJ1-2	TRBV11-2	14	.	TGTGCCAGCAGCTCCGGGACAGGATTATATGGCTACACCTTC	CASSSGTGLYGYTF
.	TRBJ1-3	TRBV19	14	.	TGTGCCAGTAGTATAGGGTCAGCGGGAAACACCATATATTTT	CASSIGSAGNTIYF
.	TRBJ1-1	TRBV5-1	14	.	TGCGCCAGCACCATGGGGGGGCGAAACACTGAAGCTTTCTTT	CASTMGGRNTEAFF
.	TRBJ2-2	TRBV18	18	.	TGTGCCAGCTCACCGGCCTTTACAGGGTATTCCGACACCGGGGAGCTGTTTTTT	CASSPAFTGYSDTGELFF
TRBD2	TRBJ2-1	TRBV2	15	.	TGTGCCAGCAGTGGCTGGAGCGGGGGGCCCGATGAGCAGTTCTTC	CASSGWSGGPDEQFF
.	TRBJ1-2	TRBV12-5	13	.	TGTGCTAGTGCCTCGGACAGTGTCTATGGCTACACCTTC	CASASDSVYGYTF
TRBD2	TRBJ2-1	TRBV18	16	.	TGTGCCAGCTCACCACCGGGGCGGGGGGGCCACAATGAGCAGTTCTTC	CASSPPGRGGHNEQFF
TRBD2	TRBJ2-4	TRBV7-9	19	.	TGTGCCAGCAGCTCGGCGGGACTAGCGGGAGTCCTAGCCAAAAACATTCAGTACTTC	CASSSAGLAGVLAKNIQYF
.	TRBJ1-5	TRBV30	14	.	TGTGCCTGGAGTGTACCAGGGCCTACTCAGCCCCAGCATTTT	CAWSVPGPTQPQHF
.	TRBJ1-1	TRBV15	13	.	TGTGCCACCAGCAGAAATGGGGCAAATGAAGCTTTCTTT	CATSRNGANEAFF
.	TRBJ2-4	TRBV28	16	.	TGTGCCAGCAGTTTATGGGAGGGAAGCACCAAAAACATTCAGTACTTC	CASSLWEGSTKNIQYF
.	TRBJ1-5	TRBV10-2	15	.	TGCGCCAGCAGTGTGGCCATCACGTCCACTCAGCCCCAGCATTTT	CASSVAITSTQPQHF
TRBD1	TRBJ1-4	TRBV3-1/TRBV3-2	15	.	TGTGCCAGCAGCCTGAACAGGGGGGTGGTTGAAAAACTGTTTTTT	CASSLNRGVVEKLFF
.	TRBJ1-2	TRBV28	12	.	TGTGCCAGCAGACGAGGAGTCGGCGGCTACACCTTC	CASRRGVGGYTF
TRBD1	TRBJ1-2	TRBV19	17	.	TGTGCCAGTAGTATCATTGGGACAGGAACTGCTAACTATGGCTACACCTTC	CASSIIGTGTANYGYTF
TRBD2	TRBJ2-1	TRBV5-1	16	.	TGCGCCAGCAGCTTGAGGCTAGCGGGAGAAGAGAATGAGCAGTTCTTC	CASSLRLAGEENEQFF
TRBD1	TRBJ1-4	TRBV4-1	17	.	TGCGCCAGCAGCCCCCTGGACAGGGGTACAACTAATGAAAAACTGTTTTTT	CASSPLDRGTTNEKLFF
TRBD2	TRBJ2-1	TRBV10-1	17	.	TGCGCCAGCAGTGAGTATGCTAGCGGGAGGGCCGGGAATGAGCAGTTCTTC	CASSEYASGRAGNEQFF
.	TRBJ2-6	TRBV19	17	once	TGTGCCAGTACCCGTCGAACAGTACGCTCTGGGGCCAACGTCCTGACTTTC	CASTRRTVRSGANVLTF
TRBD1	TRBJ2-5	TRBV28	15	once	TGTGCCAGCATCTCCCAAGGACAGGGGGACCCGAACCAGTACTTC	CASISQGQGDPNQYF
.	TRBJ2-1	TRBV6-2/TRBV6-3	15	.	TGTGCCAGCAGTTCCTTAGGGTCAGGGGCCAATGAGCAGTTCTTC	CASSSLGSGANEQFF
TRBD1	TRBJ2-7	TRBV7-8	14	.	TGTGCCAGCAGCTTCCGACAGGGCATTCGCGAGCAGTACTTC	CASSFRQGIREQYF
.	TRBJ2-2	TRBV5-1	16	.	TGCGCCAGCAGCCCGATTGGGGCAGAGATCACCGGGGAGCTGTTTTTT	CASSPIGAEITGELFF
.	TRBJ2-2	TRBV9	14	.	TGTGCCAGCAGCTCACCCCGAGGGACCGGGGAGCTGTTTTTT	CASSSPRGTGELFF